The clone carrying this TCR beta chain was seen a few times. In TCRdb, the 5' RACE reads were re-called with MiXCR into one record per CDR3 protein. The sample has roughly 290,000 distinct CDR3 sequences; more than 6.5% are singletons. The sample is drawn from a study of identical twins. Germline-derived CDR1 and CDR2 are LNHDA and SQIVND (reference sequence). The ends were cut back, 3 bases at V and 0 bases at J, with 9 bases in the middle. The CDR3 is 15 residues long. The same data also went into a second study, on yellow fever vaccine responses in identical twins. That source adds: Reported findings indicate that twins' vaccine T cell responses seemed partially convergent, partially personalized.

The sequence was collected from a young woman in good health. Source material: memory (CD45RO+) T cells sorted from blood. The chain is built from TRBV19 and TRBJ2-1, with D hard to call. In DNA form, the CDR3 reads TGTGCCAGTAGTATTACCCCTGGCTCCTACAATGAGCAGTTCTTC. This translates into CASSITPGSYNEQFF.